The 27 T cell receptor beta chains given below trace back to one sample, sequenced in a study of blood T cell repertoires in COVID-19. Some clones are missing from TCRdb's copy, which holds only in-frame ones; the method was immunoSEQ multiplex PCR. The table has around 230,000 clones, approximately 85% seen once; the top ten hold 4.5% to 5.5%. Sequencing was performed on peripheral blood. All receptors come from a man in his forties or fifties with COVID-19, enrolled during active disease.

The rearrangement links TRBV30 to TRBJ2-7, with D hard to call. The CDR3 consists of 11 residues. With 1 base removed from V and 5 bases from J, the gap between germline ends came to 6 bases. Germline CDR1 reads GTSNPN; CDR2 reads SVGIG (reference sequence). CDR3 nucleotides: TGTGCCTGGAGTGACAGAGACGAGCAGTACTTC. Encoded protein: CAWSDRDEQYF. The whole variable domain, filled in from reference TRBV30 and TRBJ2-7, reads SQTIHQWPATLVQPVGSPLSLECTVEGTSNPNLYWYRQAAGRGLQLLFYSVGIGQISSEVPQNLSASRPQDRQFILSSKKLLLSDSGFYLCAWSDRDEQYFGPGTRLTVT.

This chain links TRBV20-1 with TRBJ2-5; the match to TRBD2 covers 7 bases. The V gene end was trimmed by 3 bases and the J gene end by 5 bases; junction bases not matched to a gene: 6. The germline V gene has CDR1 DFQATT and CDR2 SNEGSKA (reference sequence). The CDR3 consists of 13 residues. This CDR3 reads CSASAGLVETQYF. The CDR3 DNA follows: TGCAGTGCTAGTGCTGGACTAGTGGAGACCCAGTACTTC.

This sequence joins TRBV7-2 and TRBJ2-5, with D maybe TRBD1 (6 bases). V was clipped by 2 bases and J by 2 bases, with 12 bases between them. The CDR3 length is 15 residues. In germline, CDR1 is SGHTA, CDR2 FQGNSA. CDR3 in amino acids: CASSLFQGLQETQYF. CDR3 bases: TGTGCCAGCAGCTTATTCCAGGGGCTTCAAGAGACCCAGTACTTC.

On this clone: A read error may explain this, as a much larger clone is one base away. This chain connects TRBV27 to TRBJ2-7, with 7 bases aligning to TRBD1. CDR1 is MNHEY, CDR2 SMNVEV, per germline (reference sequence). The CDR3 is made up of 13 amino acids. J lost 1 base, V lost 6 bases, and 3 bases had no gene match. CDR3 coding DNA: TGTGCCAGCAGCCAGACAGGGTCCTACGAGCAGTACTTC. This gives the protein CASSQTGSYEQYF.

This chain joins TRBV18 and TRBJ1-2; D is unresolved. CDR1 and CDR2 (germline): KGHSH, LQKENI. The CDR3 length is 13 residues. V was shortened by 4 bases and J by 4 bases, with 10 bases between the two germline ends. CDR3: CASSLWPLYGYTF. The CDR3 DNA reads as TGTGCCAGCTCACTTTGGCCCCTCTATGGCTACACCTTC.

This clone turned up a few times. The chain recombines TRBV6-1 with TRBJ2-5, with TRBD1 matching over 8 bases. Trimming cost V 1 base and J 2 bases; bases outside gene matches: 3. Per the germline V gene, CDR1 is MNHNS and CDR2 is SASEGT. This CDR3 contains 15 residues. The DNA for the CDR3 is TGTGCCAGCAGTGAAGGACAGGGGAGACAAGAGACCCAGTACTTC. It yields the protein CASSEGQGRQETQYF.

This sequence joins TRBV10-2 and TRBJ2-2; possibly TRBD1 for D (6 bases). This CDR3 has 15 residues. Trimming shortened V by 0 bases and J by 5 bases, and 10 bases separated the two germline ends. The germline V gene encodes CDR1 WSHSY and CDR2 SAAADI. The CDR3 DNA follows: TGCGCCAGCAGTGAGTCGAGGGGGAGAACCGGGGAGCTGTTTTTT. This codes for CASSESRGRTGELFF.

This sequence joins TRBV5-1 and TRBJ1-3; 9 bases agree with TRBD1. The CDR3 loop spans 17 amino acids. The germline V gene has CDR1 SGHRS and CDR2 YFSETQ. V lost 4 bases and J lost 5; bases outside the gene matches: 13. CDR3 nucleotides: TGCGCCAGCAGCCCGGAGGGACAGGGAAGAGCCAGAAACACCATATATTTT. Amino acids: CASSPEGQGRARNTIYF.

The gene calls are TRBV30 and TRBJ2-6; D is unresolved. The CDR3 length is 15 residues. Germline V CDR1 and CDR2: GTSNPN, SVGIG (reference sequence). V was clipped by 0 bases and J by 2 bases, with 8 bases between them. Written as DNA, the CDR3 is TGTGCCTGGAGTGTACAAGGAGCTGGGGCCAACGTCCTGACTTTC. It specifies CAWSVQGAGANVLTF.

The sample holds one count of this clone. The chain has TRBV24-1 and TRBJ2-3, with D perhaps matching TRBD2 (6 bases). The CDR3 is made up of 18 amino acids. Germline CDR1 and CDR2: KGHDR and SFDVKD. The V and J ends lost 6 bases and 2 bases respectively, with 23 bases between them. The CDR3 DNA reads TGTGCCACCAGTCTCACCTCAAATGGGGGACTTCCCACAGATACGCAGTATTTT. It is translated as CATSLTSNGGLPTDTQYF.

The chain uses TRBV19 and TRBJ1-1; D perhaps matches TRBD1 (6 bases). CDR1 LNHDA and CDR2 SQIVND come from the germline V gene (reference sequence). The CDR3 contains 14 residues. V shed 6 bases and J shed 5 bases, with 16 bases lying between them. The CDR3 is CASRRTVRETEAFF. CDR3 in DNA: TGTGCCAGTAGACGGACAGTTAGGGAGACTGAAGCTTTCTTT.

The rearrangement joins TRBV5-1 to TRBJ2-2; D not resolved. CDR3 length equals 10 residues. CDR1 SGHRS and CDR2 YFSETQ come from the germline V gene. V lost 9 bases to trimming and J lost 5 bases, with 5 bases between them. The CDR3 sequence: CATMTGELFF. DNA of the CDR3: TGCGCCACCATGACCGGGGAGCTGTTTTTT.

The CDR3: CSVVVTGSEQFF. DNA of the CDR3: TGCAGCGTTGTAGTAACCGGGTCTGAGCAGTTCTTC. V is TRBV29-1 and J is TRBJ2-1; D is uncertain. There are 12 residues in the CDR3. V was pared by 4 bases and J by 9 bases, with 13 bases between. Germline lookup yields CDR1 SQVTM and CDR2 ANQGSEA.

The chain has TRBV7-8 and TRBJ1-4, with 7 bases lining up with TRBD1. Germline V CDR1 and CDR2: SGHVS, FQNEAQ. Trimming at V came to 5 bases and at J to 8 bases, leaving 5 bases not matched to a gene. The CDR3 has 13 amino acids. The CDR3 coding sequence is TGTGCCAGCAGCAGGGGGCTTGGAGAAAAACTGTTTTTT. Its translation: CASSRGLGEKLFF.

The chain couples TRBV29-1 to TRBJ2-7; 8 bases are shared with TRBD1. Germline V gene lookup returns CDR1 SQVTM and CDR2 ANQGSEA. The CDR3 runs 13 residues. The V and J ends lost 4 bases and 2 bases, in that order; junction bases with no gene match: 4. CDR3 sequence (DNA): TGCAGCGTTGGAGCAGGGGGCCCCTACGAGCAGTACTTC. It translates to CSVGAGGPYEQYF.

In its sample, this clone was seen a few times. The chain carries TRBV5-6 and TRBJ2-7; no firm D call. Trimming took off 3 bases at V and 5 bases at J, with 9 bases between the two ends. The CDR3 sequence is 12 residues long. Germline assignment: CDR1 SGHDT and CDR2 YYEEEE. This chain's CDR3 is CASSYDLNEQYF. In DNA, the CDR3 is TGTGCCAGCAGCTACGACTTAAACGAGCAGTACTTC.

This clone was observed a single time. The V call is TRBV5-1, the J call TRBJ2-1; 7 bases are shared with TRBD2. The trim removed 0 bases at V and 6 bases at J, leaving 9 bases unmatched. Germline CDR1 and CDR2: SGHRS and YFSETQ. The CDR3 loop spans 16 amino acids. CDR3 residues: CASSLESGTTGNEQFF. The CDR3 bases are TGCGCCAGCAGCTTGGAATCAGGGACTACCGGCAATGAGCAGTTCTTC.

In nucleotides, the CDR3 is TGTGCCAGCAGTCAGTCGACAGGGTGGGACTATGGCTACACCTTC. It codes for CASSQSTGWDYGYTF. The chain joins TRBV27 to TRBJ1-2, with 7 positions matching TRBD1. This CDR3 region has 15 residues. V lost 5 bases and J lost 3; bases outside the gene matches: 9. CDR1 and CDR2 from the germline V gene are MNHEY and SMNVEV (reference sequence).

The chain is built from TRBV28 and TRBJ1-5; D uncertain. Deletions cut 3 bases from V and 5 bases from J, with 5 bases between. Germline V gene lookup returns CDR1 MDHEN and CDR2 SYDVKM. The CDR3 runs 12 residues. The CDR3 protein is CASSFSHQPQHF. The CDR3 region has the DNA TGTGCCAGCAGTTTCTCCCATCAGCCCCAGCATTTT.

The chain recombines TRBV7-9 with TRBJ2-1; 7 nucleotides match TRBD1. This CDR3 spans 16 amino acids. V dropped 3 bases and J dropped 0; count of bases not matched to a gene: 5. In germline, CDR1 is SEHNR, CDR2 FQNEAQ (reference sequence). CDR3 bases: TGTGCCAGCAGCTTTAGGACAGGTAGCTCCTACAATGAGCAGTTCTTC. This translates into CASSFRTGSSYNEQFF.

The chain combines TRBV11-2 with TRBJ2-5, with 8 positions matching TRBD2. The CDR3 is 18 amino acids. Trimming took 0 bases from V and 0 from J; bases not matched to a gene: 9. Germline V gene data show CDR1 as SGHAT and CDR2 as FQNNGV. The CDR3 nucleotides read TGTGCCAGCAGCTTAGATGGGTGGGCGGGGGGCTACCAAGAGACCCAGTACTTC. Residues: CASSLDGWAGGYQETQYF.

The chain employs TRBV12-3 or TRBV12-4 and TRBJ1-4; D unresolved. V dropped 6 bases and J dropped 13 bases, with 15 bases sitting between them. This CDR3 contains 12 residues. CDR3 DNA sequence: TGTGCCAGCAGCCGAGATTTGGGCAGACTGTTTTTT. It specifies CASSRDLGRLFF.

The V call is TRBV19, the J call TRBJ2-1; a weak D match, TRBD1 (6 bases). V lost 4 bases to trimming and J lost 7 bases, with 14 bases between them. Germline CDR1 LNHDA, CDR2 SQIVND (reference sequence). The CDR3 spans 14 residues. In nucleotides, the CDR3 is TGTGCCAGTAGTACTATGACAGGTCTGAATGAGCAGTTCTTC. Protein sequence: CASSTMTGLNEQFF.

The chain's CDR3 is CAWRGPANSPLHF. The CDR3 DNA is TGTGCCTGGAGGGGGCCAGCCAATTCACCCCTCCACTTT. V and J are TRBV30 and TRBJ1-6, with a possible D match to TRBD1 (5 bases). Germline loops: CDR1 GTSNPN, CDR2 SVGIG (reference sequence). With 3 bases removed from V and 7 bases from J, the gap between germline ends came to 10 bases. This CDR3 contains 13 residues.

V is TRBV19 and J is TRBJ2-2; 10 bases agree with TRBD2. V lost 3 bases to trimming and J lost 4 bases; unmatched junction nucleotides: 5. Germline V gene sequence: CDR1 LNHDA, CDR2 SQIVND (reference sequence). CDR3 length: 16 amino acids. The CDR3 DNA follows: TGTGCCAGTAGTATCGGAGCGGGGGGGCTCACCGGGGAGCTGTTTTTT. Amino acids: CASSIGAGGLTGELFF.

The chain has TRBV12-3 or TRBV12-4 and TRBJ2-1; TRBD1 matches 7 bases. This CDR3 contains 13 residues. J lost 5 bases, V lost 6 bases, and 4 bases had no gene match. CDR3: CASRGGMDNEQFF. CDR3 sequence (DNA): TGTGCCAGCAGAGGGGGCATGGACAATGAGCAGTTCTTC.

The rearrangement links TRBV3-1 (or the pseudogene TRBV3-2) to TRBJ1-2; D call uncertain. CDR3 length: 15 amino acids. The germline V gene has CDR1 LGHDT and CDR2 YNNKEL (reference sequence). V was pared by 0 bases and J by 4 bases, with 12 bases between. The CDR3 nucleotides are TGTGCCAGCAGCCAAGATTGGGCAGGTGCCTATGGCTACACCTTC. This gives the protein CASSQDWAGAYGYTF.